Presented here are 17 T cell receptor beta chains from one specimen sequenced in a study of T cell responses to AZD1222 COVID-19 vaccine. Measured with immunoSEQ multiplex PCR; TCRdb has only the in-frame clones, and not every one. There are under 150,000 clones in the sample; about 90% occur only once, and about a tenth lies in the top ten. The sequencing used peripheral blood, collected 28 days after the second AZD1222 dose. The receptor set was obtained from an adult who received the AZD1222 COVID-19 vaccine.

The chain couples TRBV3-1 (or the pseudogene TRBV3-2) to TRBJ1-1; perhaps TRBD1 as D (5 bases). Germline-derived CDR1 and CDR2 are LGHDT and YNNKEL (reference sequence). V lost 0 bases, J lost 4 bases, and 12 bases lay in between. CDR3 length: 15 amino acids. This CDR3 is CASSQDPGAATEAFF. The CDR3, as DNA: TGTGCCAGCAGCCAAGATCCCGGGGCCGCCACTGAAGCTTTCTTT.

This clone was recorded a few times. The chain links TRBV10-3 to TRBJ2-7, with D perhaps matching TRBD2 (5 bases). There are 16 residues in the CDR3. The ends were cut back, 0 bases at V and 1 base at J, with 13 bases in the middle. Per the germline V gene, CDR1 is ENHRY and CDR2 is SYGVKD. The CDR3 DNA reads TGTGCCATCAGTGAGTCGAGTGCGGGTCAATCCTACGAGCAGTACTTC. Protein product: CAISESSAGQSYEQYF.

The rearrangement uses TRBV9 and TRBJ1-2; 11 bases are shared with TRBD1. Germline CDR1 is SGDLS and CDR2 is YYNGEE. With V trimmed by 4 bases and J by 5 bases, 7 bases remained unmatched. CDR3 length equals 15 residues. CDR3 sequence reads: CASSPRDRGGYGYTF. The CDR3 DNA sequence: TGTGCCAGCAGCCCCCGGGACAGGGGGGGGTATGGCTACACCTTC.

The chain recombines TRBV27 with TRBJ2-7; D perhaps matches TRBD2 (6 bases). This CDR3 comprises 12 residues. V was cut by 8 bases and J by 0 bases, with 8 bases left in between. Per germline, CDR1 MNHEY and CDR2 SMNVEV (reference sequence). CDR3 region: CASGRSSYEQYF. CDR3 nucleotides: TGTGCCAGCGGGAGGAGCTCCTACGAGCAGTACTTC.

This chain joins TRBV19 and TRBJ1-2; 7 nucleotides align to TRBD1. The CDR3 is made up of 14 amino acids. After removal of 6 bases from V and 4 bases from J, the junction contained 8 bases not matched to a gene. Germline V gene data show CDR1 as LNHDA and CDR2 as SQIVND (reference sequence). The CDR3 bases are TGTGCCAGTAGGCCGACAGGGACTACCTATGGCTACACCTTC. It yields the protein CASRPTGTTYGYTF.

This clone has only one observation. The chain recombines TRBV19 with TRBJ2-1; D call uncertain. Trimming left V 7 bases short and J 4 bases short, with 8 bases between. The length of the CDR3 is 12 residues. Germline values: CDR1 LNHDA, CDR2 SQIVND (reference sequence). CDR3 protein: CASMTGYNEQFF. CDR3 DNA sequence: TGTGCCAGTATGACCGGTTACAATGAGCAGTTCTTC.

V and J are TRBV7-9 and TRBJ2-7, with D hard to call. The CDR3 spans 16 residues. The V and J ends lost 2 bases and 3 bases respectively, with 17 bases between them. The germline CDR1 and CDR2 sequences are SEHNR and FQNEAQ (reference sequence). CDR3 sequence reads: CASSLISGSNDYEQYF. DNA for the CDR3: TGTGCCAGCAGCTTAATCTCAGGTTCCAACGACTACGAGCAGTACTTC.

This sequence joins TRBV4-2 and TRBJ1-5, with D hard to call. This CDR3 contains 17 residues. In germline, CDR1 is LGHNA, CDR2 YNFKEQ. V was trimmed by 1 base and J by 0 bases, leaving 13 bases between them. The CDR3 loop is CASSQALAQLSNQPQHF. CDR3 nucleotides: TGTGCCAGCAGCCAAGCCTTGGCACAGCTTAGCAATCAGCCCCAGCATTTT.

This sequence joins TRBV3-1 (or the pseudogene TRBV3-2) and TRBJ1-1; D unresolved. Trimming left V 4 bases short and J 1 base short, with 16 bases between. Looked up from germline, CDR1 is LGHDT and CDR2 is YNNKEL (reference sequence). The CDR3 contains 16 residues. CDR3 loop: CASSPFGGFRNTEAFF. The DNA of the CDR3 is TGTGCCAGCAGCCCCTTTGGAGGGTTCCGGAACACTGAAGCTTTCTTT.

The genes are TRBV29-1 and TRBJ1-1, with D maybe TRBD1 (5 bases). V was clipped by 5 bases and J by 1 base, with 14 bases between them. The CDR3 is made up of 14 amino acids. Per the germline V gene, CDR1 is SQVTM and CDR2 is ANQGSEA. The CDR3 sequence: CSVPADTTNTEAFF. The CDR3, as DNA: TGCAGCGTTCCCGCGGACACGACGAACACTGAAGCTTTCTTT.

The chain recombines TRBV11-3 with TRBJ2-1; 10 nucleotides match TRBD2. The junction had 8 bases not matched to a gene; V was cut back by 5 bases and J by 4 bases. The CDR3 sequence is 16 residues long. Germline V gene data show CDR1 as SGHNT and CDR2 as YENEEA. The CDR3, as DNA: TGTGCCAGCAGCCTCCGGACTAGCGGAGTTTACAATGAGCAGTTCTTC. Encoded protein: CASSLRTSGVYNEQFF.

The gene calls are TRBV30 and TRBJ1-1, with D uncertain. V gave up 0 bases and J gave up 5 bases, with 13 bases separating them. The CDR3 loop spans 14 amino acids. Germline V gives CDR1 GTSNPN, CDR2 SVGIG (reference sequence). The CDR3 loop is CAWSVLRVRTEAFF. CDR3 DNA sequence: TGTGCCTGGAGTGTACTAAGGGTGAGGACTGAAGCTTTCTTT.

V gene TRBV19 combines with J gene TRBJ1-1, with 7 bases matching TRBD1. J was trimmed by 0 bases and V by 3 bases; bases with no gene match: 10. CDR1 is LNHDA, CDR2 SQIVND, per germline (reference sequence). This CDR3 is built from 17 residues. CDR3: CASSMGPGQSMNTEAFF. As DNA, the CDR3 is TGTGCCAGTAGTATGGGACCGGGACAGAGCATGAACACTGAAGCTTTCTTT. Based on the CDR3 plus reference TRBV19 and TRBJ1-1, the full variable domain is DGGITQSPKYLFRKEGQNVTLSCEQNLNHDAMYWYRQDPGQGLRLIYYSQIVNDFQKGDIAEGYSVSREKKESFPLTVTSAQKNPTAFYLCASSMGPGQSMNTEAFFGQGTRLTVV.

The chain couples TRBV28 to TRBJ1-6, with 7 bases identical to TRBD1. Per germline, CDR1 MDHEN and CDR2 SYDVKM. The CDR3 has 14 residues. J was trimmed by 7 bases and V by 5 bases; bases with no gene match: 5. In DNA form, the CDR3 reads TGTGCCAGCAGTACGCCGGGACAGAATTCACCCCTCCACTTT. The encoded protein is CASSTPGQNSPLHF.

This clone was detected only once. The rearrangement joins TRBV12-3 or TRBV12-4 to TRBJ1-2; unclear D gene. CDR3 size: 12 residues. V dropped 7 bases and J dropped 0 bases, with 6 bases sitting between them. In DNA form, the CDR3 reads TGTGCCAGCAAGGGCGCTAACTATGGCTACACCTTC. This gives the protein CASKGANYGYTF.

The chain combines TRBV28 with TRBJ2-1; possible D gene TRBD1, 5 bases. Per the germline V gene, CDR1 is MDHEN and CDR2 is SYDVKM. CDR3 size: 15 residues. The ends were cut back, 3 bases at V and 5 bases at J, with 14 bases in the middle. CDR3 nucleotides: TGTGCCAGCAGTTTTAGTGGCAGGGTAAACAATGAGCAGTTCTTC. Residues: CASSFSGRVNNEQFF.

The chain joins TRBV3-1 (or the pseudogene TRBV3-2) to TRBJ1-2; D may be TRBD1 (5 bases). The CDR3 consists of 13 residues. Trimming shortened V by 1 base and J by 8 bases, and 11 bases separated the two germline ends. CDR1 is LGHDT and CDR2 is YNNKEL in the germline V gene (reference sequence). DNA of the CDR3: TGTGCCAGCAGCCAAGCCCAGGGACGAGGCTACACCTTC. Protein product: CASSQAQGRGYTF.